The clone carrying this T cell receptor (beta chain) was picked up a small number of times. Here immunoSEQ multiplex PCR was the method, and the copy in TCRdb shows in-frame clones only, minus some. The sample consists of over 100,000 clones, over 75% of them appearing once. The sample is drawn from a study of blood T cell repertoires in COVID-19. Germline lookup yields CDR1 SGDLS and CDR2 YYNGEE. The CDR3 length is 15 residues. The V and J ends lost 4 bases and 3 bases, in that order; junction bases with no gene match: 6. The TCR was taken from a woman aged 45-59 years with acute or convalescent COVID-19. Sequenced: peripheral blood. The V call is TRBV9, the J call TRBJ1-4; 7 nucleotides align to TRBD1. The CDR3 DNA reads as TGTGCCAGCAGCAAAAGGGGGCTGGCTAATGAAAAACTGTTTTTT. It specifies CASSKRGLANEKLFF.